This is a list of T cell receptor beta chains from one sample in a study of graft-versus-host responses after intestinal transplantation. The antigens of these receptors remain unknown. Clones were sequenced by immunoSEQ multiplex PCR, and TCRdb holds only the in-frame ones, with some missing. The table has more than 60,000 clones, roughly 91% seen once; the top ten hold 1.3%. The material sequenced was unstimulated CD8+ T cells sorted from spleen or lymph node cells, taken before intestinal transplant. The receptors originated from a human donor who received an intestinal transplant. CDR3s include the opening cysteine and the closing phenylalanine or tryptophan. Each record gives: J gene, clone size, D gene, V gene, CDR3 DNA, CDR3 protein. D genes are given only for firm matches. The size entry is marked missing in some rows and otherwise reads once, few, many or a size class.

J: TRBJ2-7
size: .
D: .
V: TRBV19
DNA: TGTGCCAGTAGTATGGGCGGGTCCGAGGACGAGCAGTACTTC
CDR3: CASSMGGSEDEQYF

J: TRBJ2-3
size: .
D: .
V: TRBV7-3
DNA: TGTGCCAGCAGCTTAGCCCCAGGGTTTAGGTATACGCAGTATTTT
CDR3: CASSLAPGFRYTQYF

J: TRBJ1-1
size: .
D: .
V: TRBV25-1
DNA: TGTGCCAGCAGTTCCCCCTTCGGGAAGAACACTGAAGCTTTCTTT
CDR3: CASSSPFGKNTEAFF

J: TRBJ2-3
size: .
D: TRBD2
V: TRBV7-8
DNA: TGTGCCAGCAGCTCCGGGGGGAACGGGCAGGCAGATACGCAGTATTTT
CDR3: CASSSGGNGQADTQYF

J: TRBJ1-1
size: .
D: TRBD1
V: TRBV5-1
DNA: TGCGCCAGCGAGGAAGGGGGCGAAAACACTGAAGCTTTCTTT
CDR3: CASEEGGENTEAFF

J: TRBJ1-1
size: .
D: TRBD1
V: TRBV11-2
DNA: TGTGCCAGCATGTGGACAGGGTACACTGAAGCTTTCTTT
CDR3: CASMWTGYTEAFF

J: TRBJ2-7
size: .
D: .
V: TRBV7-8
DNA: TGTGCCAGCAGCTTAGGGGCGGCGGGACCTGTTAGGGACGAGCAGTACTTC
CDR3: CASSLGAAGPVRDEQYF

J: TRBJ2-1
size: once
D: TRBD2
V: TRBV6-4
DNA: TGTGCCAGCAGTGGGCGGGGGAACTACAATGAGCAGTTCTTC
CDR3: CASSGRGNYNEQFF

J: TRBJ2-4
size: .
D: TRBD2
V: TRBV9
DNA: TGTGCCAGCAGCCGATCTAGCGGAAACATTCAGTACTTC
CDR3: CASSRSSGNIQYF

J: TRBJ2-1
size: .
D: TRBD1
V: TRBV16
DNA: TGTGCCAGCAGCCATTCCTACCCCACAGGGGGCGGTACTGTTGAGCAGTTCTTC
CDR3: CASSHSYPTGGGTVEQFF

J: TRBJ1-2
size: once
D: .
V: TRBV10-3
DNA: TGTGCCATCAGTGAGTCGCAGACAGGCGATAGCTATGGCTACACCTTC
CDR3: CAISESQTGDSYGYTF

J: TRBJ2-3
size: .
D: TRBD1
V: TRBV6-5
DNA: TGTGCCAGCAGTTACACCGGGACAGGGTCAGATACGCAGTATTTT
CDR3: CASSYTGTGSDTQYF

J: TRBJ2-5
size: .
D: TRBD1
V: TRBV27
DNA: TGTGCCAGCGGTTTAAGACAGGGGGGAGAGACCCAGTACTTC
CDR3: CASGLRQGGETQYF

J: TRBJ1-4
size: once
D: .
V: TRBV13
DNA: TGTGCCAGCAGCTCCGGACGGACAAATGAAAAACTGTTTTTT
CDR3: CASSSGRTNEKLFF

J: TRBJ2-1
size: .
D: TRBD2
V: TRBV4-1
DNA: TGCGCCAGCAGCCAGATACTAGCGGGGTCGTACAATGAGCAGTTCTTC
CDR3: CASSQILAGSYNEQFF

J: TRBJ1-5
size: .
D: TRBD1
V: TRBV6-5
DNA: TGTGCCAGCCGGGGGACAGGTAGCAATCAGCCCCAGCATTTT
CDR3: CASRGTGSNQPQHF

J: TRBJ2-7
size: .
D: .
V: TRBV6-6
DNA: TGTGCCACCGGGGAGCACACTTCCTACGAGCAGTACTTC
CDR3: CATGEHTSYEQYF

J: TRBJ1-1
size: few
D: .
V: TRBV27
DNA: TGTGCCAGCAGTTTATCCAGGTGGGTGGGCACTGAAGCTTTCTTT
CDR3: CASSLSRWVGTEAFF

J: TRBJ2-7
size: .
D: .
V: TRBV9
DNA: TGTGCCAGCAGCGTAGGGACACAAACCTACGAGCAGTACTTC
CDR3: CASSVGTQTYEQYF

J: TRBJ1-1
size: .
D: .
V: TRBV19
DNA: TGTGCCAGTAGTATAGGAGGGGGCACTGAAGCTTTCTTT
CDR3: CASSIGGGTEAFF

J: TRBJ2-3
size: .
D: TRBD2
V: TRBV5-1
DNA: TGCGCCAGCAGCCGGCGGGGGGGCCACACAGATACGCAGTATTTT
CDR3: CASSRRGGHTDTQYF

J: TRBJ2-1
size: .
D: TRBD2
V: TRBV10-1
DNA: TGCGCCAGCAGTGAGTTTGGGGGGGGAGCGTCTGAGCAGTTCTTC
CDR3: CASSEFGGGASEQFF

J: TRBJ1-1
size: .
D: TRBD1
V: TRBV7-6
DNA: TGTGCCAGCAGCCCAATCCCTAGGGACAGTGAAGCTTTCTTT
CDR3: CASSPIPRDSEAFF

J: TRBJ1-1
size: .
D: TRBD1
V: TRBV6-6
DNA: TGTGCCAGCATCTACTGGGCGGGACAGAAGAACACTGAAGCTTTCTTT
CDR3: CASIYWAGQKNTEAFF

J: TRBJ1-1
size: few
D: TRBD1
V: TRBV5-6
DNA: TGTGCCAGCAGCGGAGGGACAGGATTCAACACTGAAGCTTTCTTT
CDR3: CASSGGTGFNTEAFF

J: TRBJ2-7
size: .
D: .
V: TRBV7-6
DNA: TGTGCCAGCAGCTTAGAGGCGGTTAGCGAGCAGTACTTC
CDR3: CASSLEAVSEQYF

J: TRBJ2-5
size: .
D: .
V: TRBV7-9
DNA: TGTGCCAGCAGCTCCCCCCTGGTAGCCTCGGGGGCCCAGTACTTC
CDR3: CASSSPLVASGAQYF

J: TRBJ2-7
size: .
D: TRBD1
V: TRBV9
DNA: TGTGCCAGCAGCCAGGGACAGGGGGCTTACGAGCAGTACTTC
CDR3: CASSQGQGAYEQYF

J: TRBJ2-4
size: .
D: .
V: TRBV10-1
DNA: TGCGCCAGCAGTGAGTCGAGGGGGGGCGACATTCAGTACTTC
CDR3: CASSESRGGDIQYF

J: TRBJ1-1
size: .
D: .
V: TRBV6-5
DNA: TGTGCCAGCAGTTACGCAGGAATGAACACTGAAGCTTTCTTT
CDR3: CASSYAGMNTEAFF

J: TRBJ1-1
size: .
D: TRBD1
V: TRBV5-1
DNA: TGCGCCAGCAGCTTACAGGGGGGGACGAGGACTGAAGCTTTCTTT
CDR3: CASSLQGGTRTEAFF

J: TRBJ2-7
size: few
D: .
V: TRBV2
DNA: TGTGCCAGCAGTGAAGGCCCGACGGGAACCTACGAGCAGTACTTC
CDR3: CASSEGPTGTYEQYF

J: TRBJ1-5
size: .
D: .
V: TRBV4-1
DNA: TGCGCCAGCAGCCCCTCAGTCAGGGCTAATCAGCCCCAGCATTTT
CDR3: CASSPSVRANQPQHF

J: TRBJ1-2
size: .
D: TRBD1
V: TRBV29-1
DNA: TGCAGCGTTGTGGACAGGGTGGACTATGGCTACACCTTC
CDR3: CSVVDRVDYGYTF

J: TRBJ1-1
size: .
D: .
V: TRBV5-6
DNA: TGTGCCAGCAGCCCCCCGTATGGGGGCCTAAACACTGAAGCTTTCTTT
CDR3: CASSPPYGGLNTEAFF

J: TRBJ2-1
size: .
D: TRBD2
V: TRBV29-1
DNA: TGCAGCGTTGCGGGTAGCGGGGGGATCAATGAGCAGTTCTTC
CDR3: CSVAGSGGINEQFF

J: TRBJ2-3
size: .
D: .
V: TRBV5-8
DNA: TGTGCCAGCAGCTTCGGCGGAAACACAGATACGCAGTATTTT
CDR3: CASSFGGNTDTQYF

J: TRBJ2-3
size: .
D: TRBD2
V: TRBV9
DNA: TGTGCCAGCAGCAGCGGGGGGGCCGGCGATACGCAGTATTTT
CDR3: CASSSGGAGDTQYF

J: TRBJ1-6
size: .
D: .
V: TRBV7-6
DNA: TGTGCCAGCAGCGATCTCGGGGGAAATTCACCCCTCCACTTT
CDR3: CASSDLGGNSPLHF

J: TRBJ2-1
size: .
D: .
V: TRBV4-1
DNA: TGCGCCAGCAGCTATTTTAGCTCCTACAATGAGCAGTTCTTC
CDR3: CASSYFSSYNEQFF

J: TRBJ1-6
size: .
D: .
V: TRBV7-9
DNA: TGTGCCAGCAGCTTAGTCGGACTAAATTCACCCCTCCACTTT
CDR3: CASSLVGLNSPLHF

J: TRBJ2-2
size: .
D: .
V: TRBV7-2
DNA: TGTGCCAGCAGTAAATTATATAGCACCGGGGAGCTGTTTTTT
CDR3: CASSKLYSTGELFF